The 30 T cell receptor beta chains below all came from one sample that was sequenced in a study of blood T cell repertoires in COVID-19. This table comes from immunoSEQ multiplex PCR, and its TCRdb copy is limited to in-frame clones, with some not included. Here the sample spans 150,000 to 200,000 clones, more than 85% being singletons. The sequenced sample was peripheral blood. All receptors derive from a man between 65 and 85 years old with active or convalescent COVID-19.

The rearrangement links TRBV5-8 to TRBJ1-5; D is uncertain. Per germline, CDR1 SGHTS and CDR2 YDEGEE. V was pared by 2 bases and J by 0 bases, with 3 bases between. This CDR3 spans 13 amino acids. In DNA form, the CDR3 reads TGTGCCAGCAGCTTCCGTAGCAATCAGCCCCAGCATTTT. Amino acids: CASSFRSNQPQHF. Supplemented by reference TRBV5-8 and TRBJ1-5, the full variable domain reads EAGVTQSPTHLIKTRGQQATLRCSPISGHTSVYWYQQALGLGLQFLLWYDEGEERNRGNFPPRFSGRQFPNYSSELNVNALELEDSALYLCASSFRSNQPQHFGDGTRLSIL.

The CDR3 nucleotides read TGTGCCACCAGCGGATTACAGGGCGTCGGGGAGCTGTTTTTT. Protein sequence: CATSGLQGVGELFF. The chain is built from TRBV15 and TRBJ2-2; D possibly corresponds to TRBD1 (6 bases). Between the trimmed V and J ends, which lost 5 bases and 7 bases, there was a span of 14 bases. Germline loops: CDR1 LNHNV, CDR2 YYDKDF (reference sequence). CDR3 size: 14 residues.

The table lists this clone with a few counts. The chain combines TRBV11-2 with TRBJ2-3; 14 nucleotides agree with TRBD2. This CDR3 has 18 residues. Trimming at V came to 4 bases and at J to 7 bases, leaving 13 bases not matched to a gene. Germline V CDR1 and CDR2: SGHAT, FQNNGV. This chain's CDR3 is CASSSPTATSGGANTQYF. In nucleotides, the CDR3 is TGTGCCAGCAGCTCCCCGACTGCGACTAGCGGGGGGGCAAATACGCAGTATTTT.

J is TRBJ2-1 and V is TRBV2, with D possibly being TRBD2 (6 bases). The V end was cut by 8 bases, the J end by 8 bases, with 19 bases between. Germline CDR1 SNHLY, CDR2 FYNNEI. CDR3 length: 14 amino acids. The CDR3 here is CASGDLLFLDEQFF. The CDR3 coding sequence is TGTGCCAGCGGGGACTTACTCTTTCTTGATGAGCAGTTCTTC.

The CDR3 DNA is TGTGCCAGCAGTGAAGGGAGGGGGCTTTTTTCTGAAGCTTTCTTT. Protein: CASSEGRGLFSEAFF. The gene calls are TRBV6-1 and TRBJ1-1, with 7 bases matching TRBD1. Germline V CDR1 and CDR2: MNHNS, SASEGT. The CDR3 is 15 amino acids. V was pared by 1 base and J by 6 bases, with 8 bases of the junction left unmatched.

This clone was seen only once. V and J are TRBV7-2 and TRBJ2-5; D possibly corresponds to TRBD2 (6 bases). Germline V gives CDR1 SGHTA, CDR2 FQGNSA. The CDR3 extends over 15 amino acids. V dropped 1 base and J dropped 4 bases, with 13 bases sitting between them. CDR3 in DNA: TGTGCCAGCAGCTTAGACGTCGGGAGAAGAGAGACCCAGTACTTC. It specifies CASSLDVGRRETQYF.

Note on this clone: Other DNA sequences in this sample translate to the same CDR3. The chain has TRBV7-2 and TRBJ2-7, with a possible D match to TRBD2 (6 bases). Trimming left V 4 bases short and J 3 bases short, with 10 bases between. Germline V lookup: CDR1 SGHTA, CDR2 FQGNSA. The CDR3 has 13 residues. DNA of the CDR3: TGTGCCAGCAGCTCCGTGGGGGGCTACGAGCAGTACTTC. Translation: CASSSVGGYEQYF.

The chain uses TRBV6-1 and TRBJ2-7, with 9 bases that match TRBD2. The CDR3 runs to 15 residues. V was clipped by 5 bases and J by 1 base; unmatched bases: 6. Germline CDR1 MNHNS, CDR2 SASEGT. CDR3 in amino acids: CASSRIAGASYEQYF. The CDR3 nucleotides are TGTGCCAGCAGTCGGATAGCGGGAGCGTCCTACGAGCAGTACTTC.

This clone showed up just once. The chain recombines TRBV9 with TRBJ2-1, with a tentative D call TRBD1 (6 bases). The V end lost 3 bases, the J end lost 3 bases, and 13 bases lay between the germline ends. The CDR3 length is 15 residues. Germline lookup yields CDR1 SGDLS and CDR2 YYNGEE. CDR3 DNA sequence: TGTGCCAGCAGCGCAGGACAGTGGGGCTACAATGAGCAGTTCTTC. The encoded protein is CASSAGQWGYNEQFF.

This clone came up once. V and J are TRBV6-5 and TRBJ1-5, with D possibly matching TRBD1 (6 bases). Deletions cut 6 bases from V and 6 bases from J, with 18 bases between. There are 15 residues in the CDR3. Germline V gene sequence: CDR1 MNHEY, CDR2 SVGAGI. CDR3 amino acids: CASRPPQGLSQPQHF. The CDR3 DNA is TGTGCCAGCAGGCCCCCCCAGGGGTTGAGTCAGCCCCAGCATTTT.

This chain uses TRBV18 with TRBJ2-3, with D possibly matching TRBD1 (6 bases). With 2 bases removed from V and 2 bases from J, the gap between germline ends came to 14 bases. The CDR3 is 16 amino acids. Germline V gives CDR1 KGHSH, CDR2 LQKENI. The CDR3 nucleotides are TGTGCCAGCTCACCAATTAGAACAGGGTTCACAGATACGCAGTATTTT. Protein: CASSPIRTGFTDTQYF.

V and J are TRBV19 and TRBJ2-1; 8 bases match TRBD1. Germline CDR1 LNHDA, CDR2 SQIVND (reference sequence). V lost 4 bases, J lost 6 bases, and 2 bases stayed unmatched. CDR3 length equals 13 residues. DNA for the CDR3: TGTGCCAGTAGTACAACAGGGGGCAATGAGCAGTTCTTC. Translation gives CASSTTGGNEQFF.

CDR3 sequence (DNA): TGTGCCATCAGTGAGTCGAATCTAGCGGGGAAGGGAAGGGATACGCAGTATTTT. Amino acids: CAISESNLAGKGRDTQYF. The gene calls are TRBV10-3 and TRBJ2-3; 9 positions agree with TRBD2. The V gene end was trimmed by 0 bases and the J gene end by 6 bases; junction bases not matched to a gene: 13. CDR3 length: 18 residues. Germline CDR1 ENHRY, CDR2 SYGVKD.

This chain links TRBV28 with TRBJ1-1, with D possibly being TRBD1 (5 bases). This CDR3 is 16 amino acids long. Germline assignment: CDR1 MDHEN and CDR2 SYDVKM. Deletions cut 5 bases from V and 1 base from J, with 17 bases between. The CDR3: CASSGLVGAGNTEAFF. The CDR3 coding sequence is TGTGCCAGCAGTGGGTTGGTAGGGGCCGGGAACACTGAAGCTTTCTTT. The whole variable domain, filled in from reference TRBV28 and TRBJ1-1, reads DVKVTQSSRYLVKRTGEKVFLECVQDMDHENMFWYRQDPGLGLRLIYFSYDVKMKEKGDIPEGYSVSREKKERFSLILESASTNQTSMYLCASSGLVGAGNTEAFFGQGTRLTVV.

The CDR3 protein is CASSLHSGGAGDTQYF. The CDR3 DNA follows: TGCGCCAGCAGCCTTCATAGCGGGGGGGCGGGAGATACGCAGTATTTT. This rearrangement joins TRBV4-3 to TRBJ2-3, with 11 bases matching TRBD2. Germline trimming cut 4 bases from V and 5 bases from J; bases unmatched to any gene: 8. The CDR3 has 16 amino acids. Germline CDR1 LGHNA, CDR2 YSLEER.

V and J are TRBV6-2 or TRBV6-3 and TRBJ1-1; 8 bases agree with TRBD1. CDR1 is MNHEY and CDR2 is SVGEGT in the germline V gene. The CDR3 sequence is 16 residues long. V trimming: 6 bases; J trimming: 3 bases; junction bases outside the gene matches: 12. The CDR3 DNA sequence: TGTGCCAGCAGCTCGCCAGGGGGCAAATCTTACACTGAAGCTTTCTTT. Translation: CASSSPGGKSYTEAFF.

CDR3 sequence (DNA): TGTGCCAGCAGTTCCCAGCGCTACGAGCAGTACTTC. Amino acids: CASSSQRYEQYF. The J gene is TRBJ2-7, the V gene TRBV12-3 or TRBV12-4; D is unclear. The V end was cut by 4 bases, the J end by 3 bases, with 7 bases between. CDR3 length equals 12 residues.

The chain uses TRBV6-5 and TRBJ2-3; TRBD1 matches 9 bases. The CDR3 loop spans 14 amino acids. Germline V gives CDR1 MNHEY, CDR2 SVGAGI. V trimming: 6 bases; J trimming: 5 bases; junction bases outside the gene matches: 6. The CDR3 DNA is TGTGCCAGCAGCGCGACAGGGGGTTTAGATACGCAGTATTTT. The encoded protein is CASSATGGLDTQYF.

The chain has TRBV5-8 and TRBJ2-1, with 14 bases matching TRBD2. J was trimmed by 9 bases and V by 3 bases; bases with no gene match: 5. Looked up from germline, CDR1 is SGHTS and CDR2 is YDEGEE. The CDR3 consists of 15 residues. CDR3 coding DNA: TGTGCCAGCAGCTGGGGACTAGCGGGGGTCGGTGAGCAGTTCTTC. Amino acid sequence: CASSWGLAGVGEQFF.

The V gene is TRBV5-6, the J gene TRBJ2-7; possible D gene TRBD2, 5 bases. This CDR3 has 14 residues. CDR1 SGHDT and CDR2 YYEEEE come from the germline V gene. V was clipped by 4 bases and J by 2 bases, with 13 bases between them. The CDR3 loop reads CASSKDWTTYEQYF. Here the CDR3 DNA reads TGTGCCAGCAGCAAGGACTGGACGACCTACGAGCAGTACTTC.

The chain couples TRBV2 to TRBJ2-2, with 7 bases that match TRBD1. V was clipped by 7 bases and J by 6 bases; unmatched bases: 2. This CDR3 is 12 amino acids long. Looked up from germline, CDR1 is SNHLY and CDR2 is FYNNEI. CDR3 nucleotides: TGTGCCAGCAATCAGGGGGCCGGGGAGCTGTTTTTT. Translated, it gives CASNQGAGELFF. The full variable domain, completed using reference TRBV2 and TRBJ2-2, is EPEVTQTPSHQVTQMGQEVILRCVPISNHLYFYWYRQILGQKVEFLVSFYNNEISEKSEIFDDQFSVERPDGSNFTLKIRSTKLEDSAMYFCASNQGAGELFFGEGSRLTVL.

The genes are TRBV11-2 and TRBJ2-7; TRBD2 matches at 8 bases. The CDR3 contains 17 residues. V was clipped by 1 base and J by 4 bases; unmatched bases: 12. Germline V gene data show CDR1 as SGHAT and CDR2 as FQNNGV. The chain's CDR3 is CASSLVPFSAGAYEQYF. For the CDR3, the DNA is TGTGCCAGCAGCTTAGTTCCCTTCTCAGCGGGAGCTTACGAGCAGTACTTC.

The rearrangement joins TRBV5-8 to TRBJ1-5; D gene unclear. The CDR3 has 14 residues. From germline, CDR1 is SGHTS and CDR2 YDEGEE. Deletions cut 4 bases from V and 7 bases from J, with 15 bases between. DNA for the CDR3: TGTGCCAGCAGCGGAGGGCAGAGGCCACAGCCCCAGCATTTT. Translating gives CASSGGQRPQPQHF.

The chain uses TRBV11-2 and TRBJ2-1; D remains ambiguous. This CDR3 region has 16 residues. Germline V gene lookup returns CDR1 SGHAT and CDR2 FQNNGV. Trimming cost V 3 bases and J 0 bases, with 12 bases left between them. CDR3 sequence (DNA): TGTGCCAGCAGCTTGGCGTGGAGCGCCTCCTACAATGAGCAGTTCTTC. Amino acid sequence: CASSLAWSASYNEQFF.

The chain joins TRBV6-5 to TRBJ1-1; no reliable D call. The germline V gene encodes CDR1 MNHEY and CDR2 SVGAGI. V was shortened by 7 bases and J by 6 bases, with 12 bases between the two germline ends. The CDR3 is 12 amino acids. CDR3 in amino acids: CASTSPPAEAFF. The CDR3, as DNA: TGTGCCAGCACCTCTCCCCCGGCTGAAGCTTTCTTT.

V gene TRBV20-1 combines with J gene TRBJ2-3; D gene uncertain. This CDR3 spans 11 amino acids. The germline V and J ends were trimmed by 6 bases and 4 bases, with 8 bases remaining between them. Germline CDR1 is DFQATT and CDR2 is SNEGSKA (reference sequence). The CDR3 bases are TGCAGTGCGCAGACACCAGATACGCAGTATTTT. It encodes CSAQTPDTQYF.

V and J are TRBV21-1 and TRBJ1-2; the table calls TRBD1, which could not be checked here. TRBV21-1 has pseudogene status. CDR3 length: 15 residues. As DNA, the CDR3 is TGTGCCAGCCTCTGGACCGGGACAAAGAACTATGGCTACACCTTC. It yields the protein CASLWTGTKNYGYTF.

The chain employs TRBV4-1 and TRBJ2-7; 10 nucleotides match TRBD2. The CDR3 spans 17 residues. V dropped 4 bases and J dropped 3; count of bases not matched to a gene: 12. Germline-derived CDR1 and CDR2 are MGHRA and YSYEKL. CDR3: CASSPLAGVVGSYEQYF. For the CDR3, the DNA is TGCGCCAGCAGCCCGCTAGCGGGAGTAGTAGGGAGCTACGAGCAGTACTTC.

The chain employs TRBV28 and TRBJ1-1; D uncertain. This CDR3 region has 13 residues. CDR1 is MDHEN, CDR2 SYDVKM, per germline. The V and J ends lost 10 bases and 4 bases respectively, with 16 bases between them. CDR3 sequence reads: CATSSGSVTEAFF. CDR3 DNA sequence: TGTGCCACATCCTCCGGGAGTGTCACTGAAGCTTTCTTT.

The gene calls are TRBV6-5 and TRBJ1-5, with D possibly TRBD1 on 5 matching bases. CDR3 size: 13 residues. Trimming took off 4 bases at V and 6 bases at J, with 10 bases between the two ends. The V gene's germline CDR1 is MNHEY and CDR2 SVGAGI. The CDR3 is CASSSDSGQPQHF. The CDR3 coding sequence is TGTGCCAGCAGTTCAGACAGTGGTCAGCCCCAGCATTTT.